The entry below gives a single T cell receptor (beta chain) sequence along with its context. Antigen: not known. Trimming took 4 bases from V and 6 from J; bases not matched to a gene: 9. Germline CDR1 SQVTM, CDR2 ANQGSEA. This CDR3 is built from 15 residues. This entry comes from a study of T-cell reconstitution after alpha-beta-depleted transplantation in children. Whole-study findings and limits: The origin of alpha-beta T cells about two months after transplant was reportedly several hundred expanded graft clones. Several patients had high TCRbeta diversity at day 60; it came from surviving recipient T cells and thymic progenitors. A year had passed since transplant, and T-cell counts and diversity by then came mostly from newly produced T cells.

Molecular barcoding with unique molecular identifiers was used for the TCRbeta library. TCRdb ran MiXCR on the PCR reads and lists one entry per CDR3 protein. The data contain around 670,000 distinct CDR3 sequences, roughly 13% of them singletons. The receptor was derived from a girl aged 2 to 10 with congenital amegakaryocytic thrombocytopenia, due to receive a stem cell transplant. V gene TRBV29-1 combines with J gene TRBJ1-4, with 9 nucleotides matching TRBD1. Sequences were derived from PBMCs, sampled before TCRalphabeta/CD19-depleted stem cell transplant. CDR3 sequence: CSVVLADRGDEKLFF. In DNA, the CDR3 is TGCAGCGTTGTCCTCGCGGACAGGGGCGATGAAAAACTGTTTTTT.